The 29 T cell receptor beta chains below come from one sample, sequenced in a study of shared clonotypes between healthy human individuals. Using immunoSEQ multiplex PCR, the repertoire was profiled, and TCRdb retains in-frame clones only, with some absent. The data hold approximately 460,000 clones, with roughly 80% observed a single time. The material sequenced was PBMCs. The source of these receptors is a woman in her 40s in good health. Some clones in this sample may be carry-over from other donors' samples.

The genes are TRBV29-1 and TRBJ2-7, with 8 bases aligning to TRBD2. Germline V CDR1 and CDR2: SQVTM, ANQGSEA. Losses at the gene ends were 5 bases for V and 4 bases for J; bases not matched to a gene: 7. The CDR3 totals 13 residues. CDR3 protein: CSVLPAGVYEQYF. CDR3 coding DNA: TGCAGCGTTCTCCCAGCGGGAGTATACGAGCAGTACTTC.

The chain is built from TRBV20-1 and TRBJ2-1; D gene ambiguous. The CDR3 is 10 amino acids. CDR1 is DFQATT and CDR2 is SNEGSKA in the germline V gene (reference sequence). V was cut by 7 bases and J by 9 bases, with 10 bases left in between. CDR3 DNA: TGCAGTGTTGGCTTAGTTGAGCAGTTCTTC. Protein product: CSVGLVEQFF.

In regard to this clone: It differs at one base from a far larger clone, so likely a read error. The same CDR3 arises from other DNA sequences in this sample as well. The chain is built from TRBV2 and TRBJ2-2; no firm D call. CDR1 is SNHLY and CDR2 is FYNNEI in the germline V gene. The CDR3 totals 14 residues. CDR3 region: CASFLSRDTGELFF. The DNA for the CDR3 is TGCGCCAGCTTCTTGTCCCGGGACACCGGGGAGCTGTTTTTT.

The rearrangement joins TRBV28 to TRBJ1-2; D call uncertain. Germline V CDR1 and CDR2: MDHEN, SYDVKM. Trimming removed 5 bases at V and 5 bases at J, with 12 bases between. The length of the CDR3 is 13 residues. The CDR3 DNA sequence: TGTGCCAGCAGTGCTGGGCAGTTTTATGGCTACACCTTC. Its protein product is CASSAGQFYGYTF.

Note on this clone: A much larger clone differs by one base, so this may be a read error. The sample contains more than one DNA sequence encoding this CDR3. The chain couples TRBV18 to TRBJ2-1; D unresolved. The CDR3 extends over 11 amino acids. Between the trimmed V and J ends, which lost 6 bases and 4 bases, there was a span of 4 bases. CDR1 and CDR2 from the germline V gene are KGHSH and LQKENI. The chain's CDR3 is CASSQYNEQFF. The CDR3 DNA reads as TGTGCCAGCTCCCAATACAATGAGCAGTTCTTC.

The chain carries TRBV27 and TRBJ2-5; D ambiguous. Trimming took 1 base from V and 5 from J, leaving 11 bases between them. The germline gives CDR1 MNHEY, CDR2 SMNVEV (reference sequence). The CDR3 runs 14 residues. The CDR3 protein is CASSLWASRETQYF. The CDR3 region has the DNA TGTGCCAGCAGTTTATGGGCCAGCAGGGAGACCCAGTACTTC.

The CDR3 loop reads CASGDSATDTQYF. The CDR3, as DNA: TGTGCCAGCGGGGACAGTGCCACAGATACGCAGTATTTT. The J gene is TRBJ2-3, the V gene TRBV6-1, with TRBD1 matching over 7 bases. The junction had 4 bases not matched to a gene; V was cut back by 8 bases and J by 2 bases. The CDR3 contains 13 residues. Germline V lookup: CDR1 MNHNS, CDR2 SASEGT.

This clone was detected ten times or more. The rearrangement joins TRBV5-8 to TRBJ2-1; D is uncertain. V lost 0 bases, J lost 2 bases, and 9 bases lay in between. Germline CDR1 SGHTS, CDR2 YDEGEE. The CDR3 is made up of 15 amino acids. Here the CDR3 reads CASSLGPGTYNEQFF. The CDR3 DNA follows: TGTGCCAGCAGCTTGGGTCCTGGTACCTACAATGAGCAGTTCTTC.

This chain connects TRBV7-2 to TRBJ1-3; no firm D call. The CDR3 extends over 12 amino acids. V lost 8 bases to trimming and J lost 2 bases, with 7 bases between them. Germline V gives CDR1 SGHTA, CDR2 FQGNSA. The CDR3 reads CASGFAGNTIYF. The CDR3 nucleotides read TGTGCCAGCGGGTTCGCTGGAAACACCATATATTTT.

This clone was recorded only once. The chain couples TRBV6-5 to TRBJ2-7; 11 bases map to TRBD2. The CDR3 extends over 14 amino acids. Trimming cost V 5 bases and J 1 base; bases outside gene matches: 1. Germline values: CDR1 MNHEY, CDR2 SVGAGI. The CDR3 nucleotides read TGTGCCAGCAGTGGGACTAGCGGTTCCTACGAGCAGTACTTC. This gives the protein CASSGTSGSYEQYF.

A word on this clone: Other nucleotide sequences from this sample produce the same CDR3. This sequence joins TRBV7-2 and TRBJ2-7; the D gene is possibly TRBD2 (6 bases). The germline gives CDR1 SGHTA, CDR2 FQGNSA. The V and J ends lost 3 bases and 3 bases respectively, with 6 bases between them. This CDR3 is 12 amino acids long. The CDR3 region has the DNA TGTGCCAGCAGCTTGACTAGCTACGAGCAGTACTTC. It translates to CASSLTSYEQYF.

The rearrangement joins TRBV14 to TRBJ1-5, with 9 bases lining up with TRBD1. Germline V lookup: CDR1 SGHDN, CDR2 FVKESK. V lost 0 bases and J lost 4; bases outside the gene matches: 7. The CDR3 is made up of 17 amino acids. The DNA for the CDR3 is TGTGCCAGCAGCCAAGAGAGGCCCGACAGGGGGAATCAGCCCCAGCATTTT. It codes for CASSQERPDRGNQPQHF.

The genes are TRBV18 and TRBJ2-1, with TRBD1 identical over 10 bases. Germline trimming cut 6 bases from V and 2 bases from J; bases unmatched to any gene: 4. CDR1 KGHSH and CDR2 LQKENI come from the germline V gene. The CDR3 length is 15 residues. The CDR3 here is CASSFGQGAYNEQFF. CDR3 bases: TGTGCCAGCTCCTTCGGACAGGGGGCCTACAATGAGCAGTTCTTC.

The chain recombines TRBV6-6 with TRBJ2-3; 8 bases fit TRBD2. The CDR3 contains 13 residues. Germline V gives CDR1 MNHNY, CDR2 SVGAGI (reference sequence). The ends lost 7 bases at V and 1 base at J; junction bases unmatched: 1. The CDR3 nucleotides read TGTGCCAGCATGACTAGCGGCACAGATACGCAGTATTTT. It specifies CASMTSGTDTQYF.

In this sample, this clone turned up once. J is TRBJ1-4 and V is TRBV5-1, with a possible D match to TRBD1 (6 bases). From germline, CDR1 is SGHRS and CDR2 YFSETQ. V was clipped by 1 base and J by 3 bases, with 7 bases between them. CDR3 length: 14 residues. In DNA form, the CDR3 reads TGCGCCAGCAGCTTGAGGGGGGCTAATGAAAAACTGTTTTTT. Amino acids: CASSLRGANEKLFF.

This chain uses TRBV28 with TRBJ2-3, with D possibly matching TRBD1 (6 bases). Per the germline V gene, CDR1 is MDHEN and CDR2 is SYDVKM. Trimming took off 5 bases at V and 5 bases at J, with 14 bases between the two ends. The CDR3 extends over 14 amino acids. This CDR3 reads CASSRPGRGDTQYF. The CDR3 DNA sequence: TGTGCCAGCAGTCGACCCGGCAGGGGAGATACGCAGTATTTT.

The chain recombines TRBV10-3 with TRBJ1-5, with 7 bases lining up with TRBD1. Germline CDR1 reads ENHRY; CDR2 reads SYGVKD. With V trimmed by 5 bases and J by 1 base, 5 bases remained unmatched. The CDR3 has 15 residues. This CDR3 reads CAISKTGLSNQPQHF. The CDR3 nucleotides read TGTGCCATCAGTAAGACAGGGTTAAGCAATCAGCCCCAGCATTTT.

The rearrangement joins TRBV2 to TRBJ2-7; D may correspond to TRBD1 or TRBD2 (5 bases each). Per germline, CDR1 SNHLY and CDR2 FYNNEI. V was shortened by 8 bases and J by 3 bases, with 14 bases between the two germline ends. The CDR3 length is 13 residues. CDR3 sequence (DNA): TGTGCCAGCGGGGGAGACTTGAGCTACGAGCAGTACTTC. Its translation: CASGGDLSYEQYF.

The CDR3 DNA reads as TGTGCCAGCAGTGAGGGTCTAAACACAGATACGCAGTATTTT. Amino acid sequence: CASSEGLNTDTQYF. The chain employs TRBV2 and TRBJ2-3, with D unresolved. Germline CDR1 SNHLY, CDR2 FYNNEI. There are 14 residues in the CDR3. V shed 3 bases and J shed 2 bases, with 9 bases lying between them.

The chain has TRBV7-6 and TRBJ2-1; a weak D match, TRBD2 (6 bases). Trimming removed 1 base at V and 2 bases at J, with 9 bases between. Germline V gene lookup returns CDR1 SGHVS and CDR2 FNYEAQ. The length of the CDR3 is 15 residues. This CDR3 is CASSLDGSPYNEQFF. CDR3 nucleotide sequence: TGTGCCAGCAGCTTAGACGGGAGCCCCTACAATGAGCAGTTCTTC.

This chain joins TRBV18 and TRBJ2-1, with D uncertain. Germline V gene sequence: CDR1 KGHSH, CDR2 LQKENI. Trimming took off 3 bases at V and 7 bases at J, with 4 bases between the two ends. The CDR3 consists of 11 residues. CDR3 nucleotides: TGTGCCAGCTCACCTCGAAATGAGCAGTTCTTC. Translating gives CASSPRNEQFF.

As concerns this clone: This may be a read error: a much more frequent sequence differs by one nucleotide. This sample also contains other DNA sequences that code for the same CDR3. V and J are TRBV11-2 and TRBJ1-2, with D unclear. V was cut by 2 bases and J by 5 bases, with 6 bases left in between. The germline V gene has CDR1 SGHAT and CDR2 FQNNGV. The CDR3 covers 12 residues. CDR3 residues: CASSLTAYGYTF. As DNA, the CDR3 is TGTGCCAGCAGCTTAACAGCTTATGGCTACACCTTC.

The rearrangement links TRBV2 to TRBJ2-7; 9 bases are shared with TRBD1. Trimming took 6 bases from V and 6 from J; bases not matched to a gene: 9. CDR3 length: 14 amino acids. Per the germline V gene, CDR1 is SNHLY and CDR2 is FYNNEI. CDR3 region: CASSPETGGLEQYF. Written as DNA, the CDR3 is TGTGCCAGCAGCCCAGAGACAGGGGGGCTCGAGCAGTACTTC.

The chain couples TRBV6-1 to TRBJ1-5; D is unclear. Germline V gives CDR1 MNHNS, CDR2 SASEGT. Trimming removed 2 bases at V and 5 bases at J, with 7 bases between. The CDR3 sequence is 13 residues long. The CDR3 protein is CASSETAYQPQHF. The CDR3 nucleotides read TGTGCCAGCAGTGAAACTGCCTATCAGCCCCAGCATTTT.

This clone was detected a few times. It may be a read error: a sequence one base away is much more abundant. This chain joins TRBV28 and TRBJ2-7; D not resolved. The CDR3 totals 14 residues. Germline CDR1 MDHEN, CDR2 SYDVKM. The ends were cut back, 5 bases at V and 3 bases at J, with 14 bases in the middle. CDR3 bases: TGTGCCAGCAGTAGGTTGGGCGCCTTCTACGAGCAGTACTTC. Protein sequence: CASSRLGAFYEQYF. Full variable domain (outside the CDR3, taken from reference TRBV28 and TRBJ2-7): DVKVTQSSRYLVKRTGEKVFLECVQDMDHENMFWYRQDPGLGLRLIYFSYDVKMKEKGDIPEGYSVSREKKERFSLILESASTNQTSMYLCASSRLGAFYEQYFGPGTRLTVT.

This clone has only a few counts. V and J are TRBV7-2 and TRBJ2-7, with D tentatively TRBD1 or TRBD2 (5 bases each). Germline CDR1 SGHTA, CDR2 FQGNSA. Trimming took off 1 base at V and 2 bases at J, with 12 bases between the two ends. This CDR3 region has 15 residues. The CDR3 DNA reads TGTGCCAGCAGCTTAGTGGGGGTCCGCACCTACGAGCAGTACTTC. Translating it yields CASSLVGVRTYEQYF.

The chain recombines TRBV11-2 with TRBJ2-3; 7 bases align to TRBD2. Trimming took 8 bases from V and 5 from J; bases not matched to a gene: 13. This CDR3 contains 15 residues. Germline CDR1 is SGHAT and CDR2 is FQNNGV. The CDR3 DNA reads TGTGCCAGCGCTACCGGGGGGAGGGCCTTAGATACGCAGTATTTT. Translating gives CASATGGRALDTQYF. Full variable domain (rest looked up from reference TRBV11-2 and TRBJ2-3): EAGVAQSPRYKIIEKRQSVAFWCNPISGHATLYWYQQILGQGPKLLIQFQNNGVVDDSQLPKDRFSAERLKGVDSTLKIQPAKLEDSAVYLCASATGGRALDTQYFGPGTRLTVL.

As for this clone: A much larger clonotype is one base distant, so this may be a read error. The CDR3, as DNA: TGTGCCAGCAGCCAACTAGCGGGAGGCCTGAGCACCGGGGAGCTGTTTTTT. This sequence encodes CASSQLAGGLSTGELFF. This chain links TRBV7-3 with TRBJ2-2; 12 bases agree with TRBD2. The CDR3 runs 17 residues. In germline, CDR1 is SGHTA, CDR2 FQGTGA. Trimming at V came to 5 bases and at J to 4 bases, leaving 8 bases not matched to a gene.

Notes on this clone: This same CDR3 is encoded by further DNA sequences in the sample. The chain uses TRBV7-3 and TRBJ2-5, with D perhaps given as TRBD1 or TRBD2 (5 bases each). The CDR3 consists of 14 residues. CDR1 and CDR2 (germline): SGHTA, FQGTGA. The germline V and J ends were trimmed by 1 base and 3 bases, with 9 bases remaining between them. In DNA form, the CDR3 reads TGTGCCAGCAGCTTAATGGGACGAGAAGAGACCCAGTACTTC. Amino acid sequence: CASSLMGREETQYF.